The sequence of this T cell receptor beta chain was determined in a study of blood T cell repertoires in COVID-19. In the study overall: Samples representing acute and convalescent COVID-19 were sourced from the United States, Italy and Spain. From T cells, B-cell-depleted T cells, or PBMCs came the material, which was cDNA or gDNA.

The length of the CDR3 is 14 residues. From germline, CDR1 is SEHNR and CDR2 FQNEAQ (reference sequence). V shed 3 bases and J shed 4 bases, with 12 bases lying between them. Per the authors' pipeline: Reference gene primer amplification in the assay estimated nucleated cell counts. Assay: immunoSEQ multiplex PCR; the TCRdb copy retains only in-frame clones and omits some. D and trimming were read from the DNA, whereas the V and J calls and clone size are those reported in that table. The sample carries about 200,000 clones, 70% to 90% recorded once. Sequenced material: peripheral blood. The chain carries TRBV7-9 and TRBJ1-1; no firm D call. The source of this sequence is a woman older than 75 with acute or convalescent COVID-19. The CDR3 spells CASSFQSGITEAFF. The CDR3 DNA is TGTGCCAGCAGCTTTCAGTCGGGGATCACTGAAGCTTTCTTT.